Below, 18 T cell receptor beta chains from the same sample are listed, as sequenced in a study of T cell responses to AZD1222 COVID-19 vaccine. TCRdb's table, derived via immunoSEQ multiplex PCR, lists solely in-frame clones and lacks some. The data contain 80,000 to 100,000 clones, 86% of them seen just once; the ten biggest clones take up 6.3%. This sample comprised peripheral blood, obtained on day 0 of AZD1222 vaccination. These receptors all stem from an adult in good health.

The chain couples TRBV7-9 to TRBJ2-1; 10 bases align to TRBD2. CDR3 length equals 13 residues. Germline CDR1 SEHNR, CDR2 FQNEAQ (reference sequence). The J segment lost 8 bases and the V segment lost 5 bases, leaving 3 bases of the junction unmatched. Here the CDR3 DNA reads TGTGCCAGCAGCCCTGGGACTAGCGATGAGCAGTTCTTC. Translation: CASSPGTSDEQFF.

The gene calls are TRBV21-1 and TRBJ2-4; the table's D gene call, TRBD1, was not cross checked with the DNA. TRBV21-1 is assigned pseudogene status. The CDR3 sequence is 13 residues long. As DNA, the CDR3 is TGTGCCAGCAGTGGACAGGCCAAAAACATTCAGTACTTC. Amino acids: CASSGQAKNIQYF.

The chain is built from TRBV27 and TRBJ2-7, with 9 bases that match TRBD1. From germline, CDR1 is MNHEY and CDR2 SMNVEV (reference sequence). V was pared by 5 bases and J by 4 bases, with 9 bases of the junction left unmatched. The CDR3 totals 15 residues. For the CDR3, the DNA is TGTGCCAGCAGTCCGCGGACAGGGGCTTGGTACGAGCAGTACTTC. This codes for CASSPRTGAWYEQYF.

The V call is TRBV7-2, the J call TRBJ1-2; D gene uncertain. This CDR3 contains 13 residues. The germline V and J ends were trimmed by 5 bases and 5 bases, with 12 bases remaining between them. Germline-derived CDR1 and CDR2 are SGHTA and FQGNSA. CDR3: CASSKGGGYGYTF. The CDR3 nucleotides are TGTGCCAGCAGCAAGGGAGGAGGTTATGGCTACACCTTC. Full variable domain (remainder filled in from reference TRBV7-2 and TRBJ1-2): GAGVSQSPSNKVTEKGKDVELRCDPISGHTALYWYRQSLGQGLEFLIYFQGNSAPDKSGLPSDRFSAERTGGSVSTLTIQRTQQEDSAVYLCASSKGGGYGYTFGSGTRLTVV.

The CDR3 DNA is TGTGCCAGTAGTCCCATAGGCGGGGGGGCCGATGAGACCCAGTACTTC. It is translated as CASSPIGGGADETQYF. The chain uses TRBV19 and TRBJ2-5, with 9 positions matching TRBD2. This CDR3 is built from 16 residues. The germline CDR1 and CDR2 sequences are LNHDA and SQIVND (reference sequence). The junction had 12 bases not matched to a gene; V was cut back by 5 bases and J by 5 bases.

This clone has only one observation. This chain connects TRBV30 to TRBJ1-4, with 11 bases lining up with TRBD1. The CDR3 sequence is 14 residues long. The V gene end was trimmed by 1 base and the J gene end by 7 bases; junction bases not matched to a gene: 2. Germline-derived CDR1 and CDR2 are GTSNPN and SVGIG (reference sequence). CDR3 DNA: TGTGCCTGGAGTGCCGGGACAGGGGGTGAAAAACTGTTTTTT. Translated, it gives CAWSAGTGGEKLFF.

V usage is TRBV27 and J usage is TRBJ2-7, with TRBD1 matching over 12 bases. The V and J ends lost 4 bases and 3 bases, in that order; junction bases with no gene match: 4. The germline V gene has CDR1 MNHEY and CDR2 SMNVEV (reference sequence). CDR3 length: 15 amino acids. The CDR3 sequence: CASSSGTGGIYEQYF. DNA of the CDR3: TGTGCCAGCAGTTCAGGGACAGGGGGCATCTACGAGCAGTACTTC.

CDR3 DNA sequence: TGCGCCAGCAGCCAAGCCCCGGGACAGGGGATCTATGGCTACACCTTC. Residues: CASSQAPGQGIYGYTF. The chain is built from TRBV4-1 and TRBJ1-2; 10 nucleotides match TRBD1. Germline V gene sequence: CDR1 MGHRA, CDR2 YSYEKL. The J segment lost 4 bases and the V segment lost 1 base, leaving 6 bases of the junction unmatched. The CDR3 totals 16 residues.

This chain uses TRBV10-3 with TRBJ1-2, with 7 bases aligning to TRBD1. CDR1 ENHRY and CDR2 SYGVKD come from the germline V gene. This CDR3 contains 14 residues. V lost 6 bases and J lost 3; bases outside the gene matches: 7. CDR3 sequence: CAIRRQGVDYGYTF. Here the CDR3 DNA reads TGTGCCATCAGGAGACAGGGTGTGGACTATGGCTACACCTTC.

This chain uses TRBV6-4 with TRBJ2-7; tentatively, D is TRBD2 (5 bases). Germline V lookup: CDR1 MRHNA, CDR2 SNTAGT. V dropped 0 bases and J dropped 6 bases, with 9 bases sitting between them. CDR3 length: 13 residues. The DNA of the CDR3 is TGTGCCAGCAGTGACTCGGAAACTAGCGAGCAGTACTTC. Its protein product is CASSDSETSEQYF.

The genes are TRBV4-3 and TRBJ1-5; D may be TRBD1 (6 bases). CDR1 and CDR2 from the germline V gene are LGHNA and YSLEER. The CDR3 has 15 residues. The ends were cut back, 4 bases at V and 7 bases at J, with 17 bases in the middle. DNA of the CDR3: TGCGCCAGCAGCCTGGACAGCGCGGGGGGCCAGCCCCAGCATTTT. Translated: CASSLDSAGGQPQHF.

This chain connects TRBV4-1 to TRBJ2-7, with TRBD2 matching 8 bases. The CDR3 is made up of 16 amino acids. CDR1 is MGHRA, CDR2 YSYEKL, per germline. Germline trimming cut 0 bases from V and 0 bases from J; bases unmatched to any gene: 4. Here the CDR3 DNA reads TGCGCCAGCAGCCAAGAACTAGCGGCAACCTCCTACGAGCAGTACTTC. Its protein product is CASSQELAATSYEQYF.

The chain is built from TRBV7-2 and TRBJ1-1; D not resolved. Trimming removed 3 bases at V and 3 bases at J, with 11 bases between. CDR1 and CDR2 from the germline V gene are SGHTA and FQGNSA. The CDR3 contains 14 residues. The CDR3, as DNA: TGTGCCAGCAGCTTCTTCGGGAGGGACACTGAAGCTTTCTTT. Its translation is CASSFFGRDTEAFF.

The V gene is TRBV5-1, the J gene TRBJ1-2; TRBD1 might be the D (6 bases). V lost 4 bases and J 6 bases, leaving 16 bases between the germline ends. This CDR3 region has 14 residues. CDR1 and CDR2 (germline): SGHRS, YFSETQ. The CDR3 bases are TGCGCCAGCAGCAGCGGGGGCGCGGACCATGGCTACACCTTC. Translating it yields CASSSGGADHGYTF.

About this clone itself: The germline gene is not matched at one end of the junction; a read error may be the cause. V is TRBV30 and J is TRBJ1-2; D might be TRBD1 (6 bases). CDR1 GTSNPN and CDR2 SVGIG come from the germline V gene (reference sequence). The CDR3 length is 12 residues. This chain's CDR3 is CAWTGTNYVYTF. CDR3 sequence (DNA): TGTGCCTGGACCGGGACAAACTATGTCTACACCTTC.

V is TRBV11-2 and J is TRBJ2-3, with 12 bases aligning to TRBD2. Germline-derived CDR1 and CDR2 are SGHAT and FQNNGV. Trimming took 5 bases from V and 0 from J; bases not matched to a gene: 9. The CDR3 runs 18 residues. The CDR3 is CASSPSATSGGSTDTQYF. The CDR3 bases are TGTGCCAGCAGCCCCTCGGCCACTAGCGGGGGGAGCACAGATACGCAGTATTTT.

This CDR3 is CASSTGQGVWHF. CDR3 bases: TGTGCCAGCTCAACCGGTCAGGGAGTGTGGCATTTT. The rearrangement joins TRBV18 to TRBJ1-5; D is perhaps TRBD1 (5 bases). There are 12 residues in the CDR3. CDR1 is KGHSH and CDR2 is LQKENI in the germline V gene. The V end lost 5 bases, the J end lost 15 bases, and 17 bases lay between the germline ends.

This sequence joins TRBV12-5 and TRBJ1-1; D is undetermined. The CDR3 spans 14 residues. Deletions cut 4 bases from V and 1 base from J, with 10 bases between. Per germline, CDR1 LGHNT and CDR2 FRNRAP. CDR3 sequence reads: CASGSVTQNTEAFF. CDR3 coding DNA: TGTGCTAGTGGTTCCGTCACCCAGAACACTGAAGCTTTCTTT.